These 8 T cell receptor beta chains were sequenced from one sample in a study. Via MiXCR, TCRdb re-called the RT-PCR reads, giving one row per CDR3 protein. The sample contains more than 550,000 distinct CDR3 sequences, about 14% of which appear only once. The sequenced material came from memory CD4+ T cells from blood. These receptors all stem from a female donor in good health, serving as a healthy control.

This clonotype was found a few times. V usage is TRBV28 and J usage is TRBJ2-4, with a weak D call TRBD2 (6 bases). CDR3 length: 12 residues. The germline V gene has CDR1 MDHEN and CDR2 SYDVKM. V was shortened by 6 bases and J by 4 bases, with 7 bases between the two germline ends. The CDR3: CASREGKNIQYF. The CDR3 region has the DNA TGTGCCAGCAGGGAGGGGAAAAACATTCAGTACTTC.

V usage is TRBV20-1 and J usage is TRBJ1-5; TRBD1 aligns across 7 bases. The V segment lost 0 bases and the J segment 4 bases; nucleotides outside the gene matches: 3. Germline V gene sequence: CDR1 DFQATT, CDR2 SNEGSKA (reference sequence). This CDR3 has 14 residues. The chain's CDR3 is CSARDSGQNQPQHF. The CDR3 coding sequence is TGCAGTGCTAGAGATTCGGGACAGAATCAGCCCCAGCATTTT.

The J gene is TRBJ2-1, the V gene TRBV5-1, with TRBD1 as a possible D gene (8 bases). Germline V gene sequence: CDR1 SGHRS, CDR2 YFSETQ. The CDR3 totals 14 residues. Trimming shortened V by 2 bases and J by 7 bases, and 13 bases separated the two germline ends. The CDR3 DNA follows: TGCGCCAGCAGCTTAACAGGGGGAGGGAATGAGCAGTTCTTC. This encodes CASSLTGGGNEQFF.

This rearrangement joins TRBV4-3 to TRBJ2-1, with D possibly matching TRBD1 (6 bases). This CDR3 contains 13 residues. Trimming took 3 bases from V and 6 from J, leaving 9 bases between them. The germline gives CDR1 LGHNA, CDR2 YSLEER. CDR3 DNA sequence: TGCGCCAGCAGCCAGCAACAGGGCAATGAGCAGTTCTTC. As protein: CASSQQQGNEQFF.

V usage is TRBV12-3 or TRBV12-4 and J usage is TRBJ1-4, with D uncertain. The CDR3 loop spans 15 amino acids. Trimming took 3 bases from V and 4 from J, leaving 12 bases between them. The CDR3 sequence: CASSFRAGINEKLFF. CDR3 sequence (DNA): TGTGCCAGCAGTTTTAGGGCCGGTATTAATGAAAAACTGTTTTTT.

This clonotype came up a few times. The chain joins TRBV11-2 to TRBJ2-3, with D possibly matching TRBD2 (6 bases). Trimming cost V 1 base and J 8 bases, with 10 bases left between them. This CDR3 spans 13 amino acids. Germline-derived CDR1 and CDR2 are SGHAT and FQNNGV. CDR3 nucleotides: TGTGCCAGCAGCTTAGGCGAGGGAGGTACGCAGTATTTT. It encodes CASSLGEGGTQYF.

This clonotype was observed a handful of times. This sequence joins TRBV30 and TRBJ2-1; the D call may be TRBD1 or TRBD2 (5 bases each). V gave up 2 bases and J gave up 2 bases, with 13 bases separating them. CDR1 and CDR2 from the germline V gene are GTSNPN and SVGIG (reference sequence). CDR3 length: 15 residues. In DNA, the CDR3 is TGTGCCTGGAGTAGGGACGGGCCCACCTACAATGAGCAGTTCTTC. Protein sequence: CAWSRDGPTYNEQFF.

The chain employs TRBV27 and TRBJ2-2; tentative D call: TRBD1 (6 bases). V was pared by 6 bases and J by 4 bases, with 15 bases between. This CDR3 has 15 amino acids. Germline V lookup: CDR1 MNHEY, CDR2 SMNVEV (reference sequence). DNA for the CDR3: TGTGCCAGCAGGGTCTCCCTCAGGGGCACCGGGGAGCTGTTTTTT. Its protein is CASRVSLRGTGELFF.